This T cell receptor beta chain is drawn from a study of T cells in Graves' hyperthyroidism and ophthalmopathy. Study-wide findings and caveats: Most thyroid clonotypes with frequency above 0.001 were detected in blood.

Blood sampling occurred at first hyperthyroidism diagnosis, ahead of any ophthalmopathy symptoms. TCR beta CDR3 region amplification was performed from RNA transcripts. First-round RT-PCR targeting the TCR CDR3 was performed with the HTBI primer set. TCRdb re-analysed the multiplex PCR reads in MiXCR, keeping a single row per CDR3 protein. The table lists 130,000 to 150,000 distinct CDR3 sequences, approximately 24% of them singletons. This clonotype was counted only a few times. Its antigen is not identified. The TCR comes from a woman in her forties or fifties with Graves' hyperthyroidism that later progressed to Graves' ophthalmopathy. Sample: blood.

This CDR3 reads CASSLGLAGASYNEQFF. The CDR3, as DNA: TGTGCCAGCAGCCTAGGACTAGCGGGAGCCTCCTACAATGAGCAGTTCTTC. This rearrangement joins TRBV11-3 to TRBJ2-1; 13 bases line up with TRBD2. The CDR3 sequence is 17 residues long. The J segment lost 0 bases and the V segment lost 5 bases, leaving 4 bases of the junction unmatched. Germline values: CDR1 SGHNT, CDR2 YENEEA.